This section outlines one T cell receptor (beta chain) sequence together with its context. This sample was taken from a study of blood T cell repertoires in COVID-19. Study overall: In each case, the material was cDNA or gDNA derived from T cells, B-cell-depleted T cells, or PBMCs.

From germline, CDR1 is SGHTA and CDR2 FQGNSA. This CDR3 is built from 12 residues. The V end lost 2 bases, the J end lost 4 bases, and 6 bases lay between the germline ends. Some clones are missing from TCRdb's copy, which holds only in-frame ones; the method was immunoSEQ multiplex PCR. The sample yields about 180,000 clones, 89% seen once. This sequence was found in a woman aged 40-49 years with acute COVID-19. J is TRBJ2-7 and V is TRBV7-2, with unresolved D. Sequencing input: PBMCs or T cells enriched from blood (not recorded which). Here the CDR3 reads CASSLFGYEQYF. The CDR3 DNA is TGTGCCAGCAGCTTATTCGGTTACGAGCAGTACTTC.